The 17 T cell receptor beta chains below were found in one sample sequenced in a study of CD8+ T cells in alopecia areata. As to treatment: oral pan-JAK inhibitor, 5-10 mg twice daily. Once RNA had been extracted, it was reverse transcribed into cDNA to act as the sequencing template. The protocol was immunoSEQ multiplex PCR, while the TCRdb copy is restricted to in-frame clones and leaves out a portion. The sample records about 120,000 clones, roughly 50% being singletons. Sequencing used CD8+ T cells sorted from blood, obtained at week 24, from a patient treated with tofacitinib. The receptor source for this set is a human donor with alopecia areata.

This clone was counted between two and nine times. The chain combines TRBV4-3 with TRBJ2-3; D is perhaps TRBD2 (5 bases). Germline V CDR1 and CDR2: LGHNA, YSLEER. The germline V and J ends were trimmed by 1 base and 3 bases, with 14 bases remaining between them. The CDR3 runs 16 residues. CDR3 DNA: TGCGCCAGCAGCCAAGTCGGGGATGAGTTAACAGATACGCAGTATTTT. This gives the protein CASSQVGDELTDTQYF.

This clone was observed a single time. This chain joins TRBV4-1 and TRBJ2-2; TRBD2 aligns across 7 bases. The V gene's germline CDR1 is MGHRA and CDR2 YSYEKL. This CDR3 spans 15 amino acids. J was trimmed by 5 bases and V by 1 base; bases with no gene match: 4. This chain's CDR3 is CASSQGGGGTGELFF. Here the CDR3 DNA reads TGCGCCAGCAGCCAAGGTGGCGGGGGAACCGGGGAGCTGTTTTTT.

There are a few counts of this clone. V and J are TRBV5-1 and TRBJ2-3; 12 bases fit TRBD2. Trimming removed 0 bases from V and 2 bases from J; junction bases left unmatched: 7. The CDR3 spans 18 residues. CDR1 and CDR2 from the germline V gene are SGHRS and YFSETQ. The CDR3 sequence is CASSLVTSGGLITDTQYF. CDR3 bases: TGCGCCAGCAGCTTGGTGACTAGCGGGGGCCTAATCACAGATACGCAGTATTTT.

The rearrangement links TRBV29-1 to TRBJ1-4; TRBD1 aligns across 8 bases. Germline CDR1 SQVTM, CDR2 ANQGSEA. This CDR3 has 12 residues. The V and J ends lost 6 bases and 8 bases, in that order; junction bases with no gene match: 5. The CDR3: CSVEDREEKLFF. CDR3 nucleotides: TGCAGCGTCGAGGACAGGGAAGAAAAACTGTTTTTT.

The V call is TRBV7-8, the J call TRBJ2-3, with D tentatively TRBD2 (6 bases). Between the trimmed V and J ends, which lost 6 bases and 0 bases, there was a span of 7 bases. The germline gives CDR1 SGHVS, CDR2 FQNEAQ. This CDR3 has 13 residues. The CDR3 loop is CASSGGSTDTQYF. In nucleotides, the CDR3 is TGTGCCAGCAGTGGGGGGAGCACAGATACGCAGTATTTT.

The chain uses TRBV27 and TRBJ2-2; 7 bases agree with TRBD1. The CDR3 sequence is 14 residues long. Germline V gives CDR1 MNHEY, CDR2 SMNVEV (reference sequence). The trim removed 3 bases at V and 5 bases at J, leaving 3 bases unmatched. CDR3 sequence: CASSLAGGTGELFF. The CDR3 nucleotides read TGTGCCAGCAGTTTGGCAGGGGGAACCGGGGAGCTGTTTTTT.

DNA of the CDR3: TGTGCCAGCAGTTTAACCATCCCGGGGGGTGGCGCAGATACGCAGTATTTT. This translates into CASSLTIPGGGADTQYF. This rearrangement joins TRBV27 to TRBJ2-3; 7 positions match TRBD2. The J segment lost 4 bases and the V segment lost 2 bases, leaving 12 bases of the junction unmatched. The length of the CDR3 is 17 residues. The V gene's germline CDR1 is MNHEY and CDR2 SMNVEV (reference sequence).

This clone was seen only a few times. The chain carries TRBV19 and TRBJ1-2, with D possibly TRBD1 on 5 matching bases. Between the trimmed V and J ends, which lost 10 bases and 0 bases, there was a span of 9 bases. The CDR3 is 12 residues long. Looked up from germline, CDR1 is LNHDA and CDR2 is SQIVND (reference sequence). The CDR3 nucleotides are TGTGCCACGACAGAGACTAACTATGGCTACACCTTC. Its translation: CATTETNYGYTF.

This clone showed up many times. The genes are TRBV23-1 and TRBJ1-5; TRBD1 agrees at 7 bases. TRBV23-1 has ORF status, its function being uncertain. The CDR3 spans 17 residues. V gave up 3 bases and J gave up 0 bases; unmatched junction bases: 8. The CDR3 protein is CASSHCDRENSNQPQHF. The CDR3 nucleotides read TGCGCCAGCAGTCATTGCGACAGGGAAAATAGCAATCAGCCCCAGCATTTT.

V gene TRBV14 combines with J gene TRBJ1-2, with unresolved D. Germline CDR1 SGHDN, CDR2 FVKESK. This CDR3 is built from 14 residues. V was trimmed by 0 bases and J by 8 bases, leaving 13 bases between them. The CDR3 loop is CASSQDSLPTGYTF. CDR3 DNA: TGTGCCAGCAGCCAAGACAGTTTGCCCACGGGCTACACCTTC.

Note on this clone: The same CDR3 arises from other DNA sequences in this sample as well. The chain combines TRBV5-6 with TRBJ1-5, with unresolved D. There are 12 residues in the CDR3. Looked up from germline, CDR1 is SGHDT and CDR2 is YYEEEE. With 0 bases removed from V and 5 bases from J, the gap between germline ends came to 3 bases. CDR3 coding DNA: TGTGCCAGCAGCTTGGGCGATCAGCCCCAGCATTTT. Translating it yields CASSLGDQPQHF. Full variable domain (missing parts from reference TRBV5-6 and TRBJ1-5): DAGVTQSPTHLIKTRGQQVTLRCSPKSGHDTVSWYQQALGQGPQFIFQYYEEEERQRGNFPDRFSGHQFPNYSSELNVNALLLGDSALYLCASSLGDQPQHFGDGTRLSIL.

The V gene is TRBV5-6, the J gene TRBJ2-1; D is possibly TRBD1 (6 bases). V lost 2 bases and J 5 bases, leaving 8 bases between the germline ends. The length of the CDR3 is 13 residues. Germline-derived CDR1 and CDR2 are SGHDT and YYEEEE. CDR3 sequence reads: CASSLGDNNEQFF. CDR3 nucleotide sequence: TGTGCCAGCAGCTTAGGGGACAACAATGAGCAGTTCTTC. The variable domain in full, completed from reference TRBV5-6 and TRBJ2-1, reads DAGVTQSPTHLIKTRGQQVTLRCSPKSGHDTVSWYQQALGQGPQFIFQYYEEEERQRGNFPDRFSGHQFPNYSSELNVNALLLGDSALYLCASSLGDNNEQFFGPGTRLTVL.

V usage is TRBV29-1 and J usage is TRBJ1-2; D is ambiguous. CDR3 size: 14 residues. Germline-derived CDR1 and CDR2 are SQVTM and ANQGSEA. The germline V and J ends were trimmed by 0 bases and 3 bases, with 11 bases remaining between them. DNA for the CDR3: TGCAGCGTTGAAGATCCTGAAGAACACTATGGCTACACCTTC. Protein sequence: CSVEDPEEHYGYTF.

This rearrangement joins TRBV30 to TRBJ1-5; the match to TRBD1 covers 7 bases. The germline CDR1 and CDR2 sequences are GTSNPN and SVGIG (reference sequence). The CDR3 has 14 residues. After removal of 3 bases from V and 6 bases from J, the junction contained 8 bases not matched to a gene. CDR3 protein: CAWSRGEQGQPQHF. CDR3 nucleotides: TGTGCCTGGAGCAGGGGGGAGCAGGGTCAGCCCCAGCATTTT.

V is TRBV15 and J is TRBJ2-7, with 10 bases that match TRBD2. The CDR3 runs 14 residues. V shed 9 bases and J 2 bases; nucleotides not matched to a gene: 7. Germline V CDR1 and CDR2: LNHNV, YYDKDF (reference sequence). In DNA, the CDR3 is TGTGCCACTAGCCCTAGCGGGGGAGCCTACGAGCAGTACTTC. This gives the protein CATSPSGGAYEQYF.

This clone was recorded a few times. The chain is built from TRBV7-9 and TRBJ2-1; D unclear. The CDR3 covers 12 residues. Germline V CDR1 and CDR2: SEHNR, FQNEAQ (reference sequence). Trimming took 0 bases from V and 8 from J, leaving 5 bases between them. The CDR3 loop reads CASSLARYEQFF. The DNA for the CDR3 is TGTGCCAGCAGCTTAGCTAGGTATGAGCAGTTCTTC.

This clone was observed a handful of times. The chain employs TRBV2 and TRBJ2-1; 8 bases agree with TRBD1. J was trimmed by 7 bases and V by 10 bases; bases with no gene match: 12. CDR1 and CDR2 from the germline V gene are SNHLY and FYNNEI. The CDR3 is made up of 14 amino acids. The CDR3 spells CANQDRGGRNEQFF. As DNA, the CDR3 is TGTGCCAACCAAGACAGGGGAGGTCGTAATGAGCAGTTCTTC.